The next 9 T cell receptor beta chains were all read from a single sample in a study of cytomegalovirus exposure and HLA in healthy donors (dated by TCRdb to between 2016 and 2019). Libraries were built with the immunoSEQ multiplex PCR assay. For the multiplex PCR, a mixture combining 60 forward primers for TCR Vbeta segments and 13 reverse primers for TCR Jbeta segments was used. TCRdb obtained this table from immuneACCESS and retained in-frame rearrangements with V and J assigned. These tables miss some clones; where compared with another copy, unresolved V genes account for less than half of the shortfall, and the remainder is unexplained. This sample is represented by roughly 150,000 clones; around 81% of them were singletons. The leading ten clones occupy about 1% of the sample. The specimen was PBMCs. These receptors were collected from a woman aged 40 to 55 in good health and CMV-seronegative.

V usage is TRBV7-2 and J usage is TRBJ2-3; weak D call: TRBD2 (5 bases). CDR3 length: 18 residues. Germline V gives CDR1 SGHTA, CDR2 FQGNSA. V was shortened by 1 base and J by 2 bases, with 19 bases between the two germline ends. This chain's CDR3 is CASSLGRQRDMDTDTQYF. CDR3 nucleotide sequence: TGTGCCAGCAGCTTAGGGCGGCAACGGGATATGGACACAGATACGCAGTATTTT.

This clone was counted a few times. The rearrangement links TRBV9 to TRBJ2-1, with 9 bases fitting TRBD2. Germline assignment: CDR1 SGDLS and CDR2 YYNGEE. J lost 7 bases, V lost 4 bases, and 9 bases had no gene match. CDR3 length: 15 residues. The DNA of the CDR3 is TGTGCCAGCAGCCCCGGACTAGCGCTAGGGAATGAGCAGTTCTTC. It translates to CASSPGLALGNEQFF.

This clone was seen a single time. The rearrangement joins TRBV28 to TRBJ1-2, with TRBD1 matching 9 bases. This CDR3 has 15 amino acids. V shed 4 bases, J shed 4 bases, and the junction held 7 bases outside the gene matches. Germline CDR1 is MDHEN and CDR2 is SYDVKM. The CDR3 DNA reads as TGTGCCAGCAGTTCCTCTACAGGGGGCGCCTATGGCTACACCTTC. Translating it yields CASSSSTGGAYGYTF.

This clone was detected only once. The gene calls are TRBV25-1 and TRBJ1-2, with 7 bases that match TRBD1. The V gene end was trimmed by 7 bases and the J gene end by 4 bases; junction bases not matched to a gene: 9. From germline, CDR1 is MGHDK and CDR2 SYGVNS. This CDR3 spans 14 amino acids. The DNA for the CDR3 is TGTGCCAGCACTCGTGGACAGGACTCCTATGGCTACACCTTC. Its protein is CASTRGQDSYGYTF.

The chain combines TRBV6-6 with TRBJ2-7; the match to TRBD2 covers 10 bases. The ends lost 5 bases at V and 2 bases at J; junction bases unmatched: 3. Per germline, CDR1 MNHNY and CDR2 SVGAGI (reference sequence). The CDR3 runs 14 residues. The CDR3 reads CASSQSGRAYEQYF. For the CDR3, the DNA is TGTGCCAGCAGTCAGAGCGGGAGGGCCTACGAGCAGTACTTC.

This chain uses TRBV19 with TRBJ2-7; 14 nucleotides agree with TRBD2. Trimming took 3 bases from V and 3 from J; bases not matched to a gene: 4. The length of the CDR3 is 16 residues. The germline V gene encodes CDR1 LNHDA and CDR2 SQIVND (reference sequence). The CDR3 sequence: CASSMNGLAGGYEQYF. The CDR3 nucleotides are TGTGCCAGTAGTATGAATGGACTAGCGGGGGGCTACGAGCAGTACTTC.

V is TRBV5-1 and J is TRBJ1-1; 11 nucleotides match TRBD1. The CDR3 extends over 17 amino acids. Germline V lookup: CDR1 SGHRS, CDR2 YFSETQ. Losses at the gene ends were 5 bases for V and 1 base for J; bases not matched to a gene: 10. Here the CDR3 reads CASSQGQGAFTNTEAFF. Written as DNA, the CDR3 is TGCGCCAGCAGTCAAGGACAGGGGGCTTTCACGAACACTGAAGCTTTCTTT.

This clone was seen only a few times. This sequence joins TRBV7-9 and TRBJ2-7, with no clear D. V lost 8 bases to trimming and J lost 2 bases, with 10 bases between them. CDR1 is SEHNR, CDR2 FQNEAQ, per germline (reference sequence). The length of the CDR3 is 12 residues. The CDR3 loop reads CASALPPYEQYF. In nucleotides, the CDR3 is TGTGCCAGCGCACTTCCTCCCTACGAGCAGTACTTC.

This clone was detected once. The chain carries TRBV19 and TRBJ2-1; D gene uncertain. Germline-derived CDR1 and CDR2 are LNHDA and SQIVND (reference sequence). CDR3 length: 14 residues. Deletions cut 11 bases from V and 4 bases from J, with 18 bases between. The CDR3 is CASATQSDYNEQFF. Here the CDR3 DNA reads TGTGCCTCCGCTACACAGTCGGATTACAATGAGCAGTTCTTC.